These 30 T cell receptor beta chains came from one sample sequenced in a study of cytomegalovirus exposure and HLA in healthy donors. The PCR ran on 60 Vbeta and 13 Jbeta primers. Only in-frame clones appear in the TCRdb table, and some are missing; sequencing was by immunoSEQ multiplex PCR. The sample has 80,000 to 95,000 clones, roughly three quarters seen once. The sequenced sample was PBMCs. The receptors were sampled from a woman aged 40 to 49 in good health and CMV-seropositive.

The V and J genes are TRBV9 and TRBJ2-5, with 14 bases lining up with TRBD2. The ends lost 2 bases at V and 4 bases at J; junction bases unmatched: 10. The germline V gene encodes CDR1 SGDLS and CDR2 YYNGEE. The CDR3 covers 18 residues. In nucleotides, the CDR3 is TGTGCCAGCAGCGTCGGACTAGCGGGGGGTCTTGACGGAGAGACCCAGTACTTC. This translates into CASSVGLAGGLDGETQYF.

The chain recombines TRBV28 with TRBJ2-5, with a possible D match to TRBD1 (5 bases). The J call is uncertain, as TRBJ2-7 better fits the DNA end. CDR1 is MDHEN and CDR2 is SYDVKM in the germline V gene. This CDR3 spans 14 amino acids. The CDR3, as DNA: TGTGCCACCAACCGCCGACAGCTTTCCTACGAGCAGTACTTC. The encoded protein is CATNRRQLSYEQYF.

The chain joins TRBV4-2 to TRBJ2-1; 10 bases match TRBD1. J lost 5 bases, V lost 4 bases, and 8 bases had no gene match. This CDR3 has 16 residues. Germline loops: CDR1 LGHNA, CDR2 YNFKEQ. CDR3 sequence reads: CASSPPGQGSNNEQFF. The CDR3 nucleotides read TGTGCCAGCAGCCCCCCGGGACAGGGGTCCAACAATGAGCAGTTCTTC.

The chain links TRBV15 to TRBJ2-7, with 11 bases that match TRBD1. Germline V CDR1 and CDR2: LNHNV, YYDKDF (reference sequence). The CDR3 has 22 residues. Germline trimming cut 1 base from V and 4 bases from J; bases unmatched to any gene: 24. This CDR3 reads CATSRGPGQGVIASRVLYEQYF. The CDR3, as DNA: TGTGCCACCAGCAGAGGCCCGGGACAGGGGGTGATTGCCAGTAGGGTTTTGTACGAGCAGTACTTC.

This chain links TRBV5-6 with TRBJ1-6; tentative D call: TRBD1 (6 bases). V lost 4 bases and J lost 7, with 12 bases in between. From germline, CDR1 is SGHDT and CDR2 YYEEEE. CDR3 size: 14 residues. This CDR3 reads CASSRTGTNSPLHF. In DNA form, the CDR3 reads TGTGCCAGCAGCCGTACAGGGACCAATTCACCCCTCCACTTT.

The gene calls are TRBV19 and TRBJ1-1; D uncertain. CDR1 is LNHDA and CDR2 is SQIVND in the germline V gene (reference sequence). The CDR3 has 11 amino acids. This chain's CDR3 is CAAGVPTEAFF. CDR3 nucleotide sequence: TGTGCAGCAGGCGTTCCCACTGAAGCTTTCTTT.

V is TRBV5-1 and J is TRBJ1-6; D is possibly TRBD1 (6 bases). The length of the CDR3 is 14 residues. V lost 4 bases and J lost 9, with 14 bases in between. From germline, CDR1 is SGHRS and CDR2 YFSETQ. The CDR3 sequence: CASSPGTSGSPLHF. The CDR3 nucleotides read TGCGCCAGCAGCCCCGGGACAAGCGGTTCACCCCTCCACTTT.

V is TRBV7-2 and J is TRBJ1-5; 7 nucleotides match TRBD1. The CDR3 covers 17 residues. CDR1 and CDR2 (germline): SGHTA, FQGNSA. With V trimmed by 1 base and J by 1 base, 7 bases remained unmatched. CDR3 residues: CASSLGGTGASNQPQHF. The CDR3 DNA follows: TGTGCCAGCAGCTTAGGGGGAACAGGGGCGAGCAATCAGCCCCAGCATTTT.

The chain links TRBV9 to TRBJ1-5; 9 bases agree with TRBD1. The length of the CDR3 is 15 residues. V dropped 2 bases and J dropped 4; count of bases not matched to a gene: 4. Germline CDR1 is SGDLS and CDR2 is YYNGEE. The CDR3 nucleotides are TGTGCCAGCAGCGTCTCCGGGACAGGGAATCAGCCCCAGCATTTT. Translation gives CASSVSGTGNQPQHF.

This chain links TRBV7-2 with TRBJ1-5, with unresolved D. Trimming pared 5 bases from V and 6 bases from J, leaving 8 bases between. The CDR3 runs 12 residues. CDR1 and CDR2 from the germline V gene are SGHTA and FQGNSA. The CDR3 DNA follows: TGTGCCAGCAGCCCCGCCGGTCAGCCCCAGCATTTT. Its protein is CASSPAGQPQHF.

Here the CDR3 reads CASSELGERTGQETQYF. The CDR3 DNA is TGTGCCAGCAGTGAACTGGGGGAGAGGACAGGGCAAGAGACCCAGTACTTC. This chain connects TRBV6-1 to TRBJ2-5; 8 bases fit TRBD1. The germline V gene encodes CDR1 MNHNS and CDR2 SASEGT. The CDR3 is 17 amino acids. The J segment lost 2 bases and the V segment lost 2 bases, leaving 10 bases of the junction unmatched.

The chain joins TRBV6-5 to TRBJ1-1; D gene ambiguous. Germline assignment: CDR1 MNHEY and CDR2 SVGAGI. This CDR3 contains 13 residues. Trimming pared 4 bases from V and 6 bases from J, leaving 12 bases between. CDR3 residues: CASSSRGTAEAFF. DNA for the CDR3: TGTGCCAGCAGTTCTCGAGGAACGGCTGAAGCTTTCTTT.

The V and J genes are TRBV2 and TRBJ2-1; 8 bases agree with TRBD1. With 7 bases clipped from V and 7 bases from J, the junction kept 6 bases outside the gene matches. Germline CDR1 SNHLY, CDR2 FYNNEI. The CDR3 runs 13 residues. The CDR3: CASKGTGGNEQFF. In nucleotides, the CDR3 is TGTGCCAGCAAGGGAACAGGGGGTAATGAGCAGTTCTTC.

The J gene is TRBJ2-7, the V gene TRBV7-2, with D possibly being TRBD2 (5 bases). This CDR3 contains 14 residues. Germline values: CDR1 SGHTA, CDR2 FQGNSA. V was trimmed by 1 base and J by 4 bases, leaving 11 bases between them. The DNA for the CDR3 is TGTGCCAGCAGCTTAGACGGGGTAGGGTACGAGCAGTACTTC. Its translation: CASSLDGVGYEQYF.

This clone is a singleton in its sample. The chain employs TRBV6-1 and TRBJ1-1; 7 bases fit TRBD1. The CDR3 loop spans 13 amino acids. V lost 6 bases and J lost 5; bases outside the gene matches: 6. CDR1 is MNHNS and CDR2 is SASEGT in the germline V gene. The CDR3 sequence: CASRATGNTEAFF. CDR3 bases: TGTGCCAGCAGGGCGACAGGGAATACTGAAGCTTTCTTT.

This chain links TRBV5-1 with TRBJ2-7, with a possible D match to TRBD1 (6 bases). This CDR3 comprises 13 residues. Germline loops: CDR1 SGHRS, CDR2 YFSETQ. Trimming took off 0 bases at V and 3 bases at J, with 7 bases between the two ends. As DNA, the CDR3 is TGCGCCAGCAGCTTGGTAGGGGGCTACGAGCAGTACTTC. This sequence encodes CASSLVGGYEQYF.

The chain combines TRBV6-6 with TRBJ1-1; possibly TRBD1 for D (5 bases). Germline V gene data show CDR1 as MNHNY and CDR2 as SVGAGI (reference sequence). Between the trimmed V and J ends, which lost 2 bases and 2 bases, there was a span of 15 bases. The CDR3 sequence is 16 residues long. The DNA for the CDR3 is TGTGCCAGCAGTTACGGACCCGGGGGGGATAACACTGAAGCTTTCTTT. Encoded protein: CASSYGPGGDNTEAFF.

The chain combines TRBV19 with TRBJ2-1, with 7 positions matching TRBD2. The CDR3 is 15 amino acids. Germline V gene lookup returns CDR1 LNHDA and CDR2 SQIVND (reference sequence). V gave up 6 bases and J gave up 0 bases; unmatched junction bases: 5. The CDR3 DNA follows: TGTGCCAGTAGCCGAGCGGGAAACTCCTACAATGAGCAGTTCTTC. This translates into CASSRAGNSYNEQFF.

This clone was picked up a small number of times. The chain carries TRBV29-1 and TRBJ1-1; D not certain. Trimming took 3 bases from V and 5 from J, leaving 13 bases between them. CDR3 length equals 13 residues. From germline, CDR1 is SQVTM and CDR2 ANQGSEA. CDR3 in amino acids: CSVDGGTETEAFF. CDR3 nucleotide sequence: TGCAGCGTTGACGGTGGTACAGAGACTGAAGCTTTCTTT.

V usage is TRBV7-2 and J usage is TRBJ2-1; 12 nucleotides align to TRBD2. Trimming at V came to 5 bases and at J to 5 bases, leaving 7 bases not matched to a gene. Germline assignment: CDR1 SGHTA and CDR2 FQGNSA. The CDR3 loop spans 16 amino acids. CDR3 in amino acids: CASSLSLAGGNNEQFF. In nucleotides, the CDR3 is TGTGCCAGCAGCCTAAGCCTAGCGGGAGGGAACAATGAGCAGTTCTTC.

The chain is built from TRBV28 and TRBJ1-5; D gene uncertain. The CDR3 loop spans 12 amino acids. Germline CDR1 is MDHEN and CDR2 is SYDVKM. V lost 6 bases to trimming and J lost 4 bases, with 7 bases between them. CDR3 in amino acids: CASSSVNQPQHF. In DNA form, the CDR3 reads TGTGCCAGCAGCAGTGTTAATCAGCCCCAGCATTTT. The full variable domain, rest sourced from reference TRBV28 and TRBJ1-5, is DVKVTQSSRYLVKRTGEKVFLECVQDMDHENMFWYRQDPGLGLRLIYFSYDVKMKEKGDIPEGYSVSREKKERFSLILESASTNQTSMYLCASSSVNQPQHFGDGTRLSIL.

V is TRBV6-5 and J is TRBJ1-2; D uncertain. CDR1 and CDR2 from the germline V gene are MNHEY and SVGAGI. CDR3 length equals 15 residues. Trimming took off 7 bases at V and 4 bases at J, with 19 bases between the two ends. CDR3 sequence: CASTNVSGLGYGYTF. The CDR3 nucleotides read TGTGCCAGCACAAACGTCTCGGGTTTGGGCTATGGCTACACCTTC.

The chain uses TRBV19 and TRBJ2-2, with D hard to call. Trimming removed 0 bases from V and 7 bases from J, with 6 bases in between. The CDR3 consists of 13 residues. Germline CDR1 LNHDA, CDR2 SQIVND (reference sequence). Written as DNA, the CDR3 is TGTGCCAGTAGTATAGACAGGATCGGGGAGCTGTTTTTT. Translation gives CASSIDRIGELFF.

CDR3 region: CAWRAGLVSYEQYF. The CDR3 DNA follows: TGTGCCTGGAGGGCCGGACTCGTCTCCTACGAGCAGTACTTC. The chain combines TRBV30 with TRBJ2-7; TRBD2 is a possible D gene (5 bases). V shed 3 bases and J shed 0 bases, with 12 bases lying between them. Germline CDR1 is GTSNPN and CDR2 is SVGIG (reference sequence). The CDR3 contains 14 residues.

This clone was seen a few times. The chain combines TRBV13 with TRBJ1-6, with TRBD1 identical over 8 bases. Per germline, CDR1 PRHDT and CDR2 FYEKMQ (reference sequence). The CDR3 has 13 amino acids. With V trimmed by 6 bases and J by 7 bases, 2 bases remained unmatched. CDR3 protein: CASRRTGNSPLHF. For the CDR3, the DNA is TGTGCCAGCAGACGGACAGGGAATTCACCCCTCCACTTT. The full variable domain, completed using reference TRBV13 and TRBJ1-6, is AAGVIQSPRHLIKEKRETATLKCYPIPRHDTVYWYQQGPGQDPQFLISFYEKMQSDKGSIPDRFSAQQFSDYHSELNMSSLELGDSALYFCASRRTGNSPLHFGNGTRLTVT.

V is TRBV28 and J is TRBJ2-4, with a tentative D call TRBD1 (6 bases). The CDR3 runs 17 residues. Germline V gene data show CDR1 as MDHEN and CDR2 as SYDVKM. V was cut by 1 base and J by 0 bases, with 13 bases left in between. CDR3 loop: CASSLYRTALAKNIQYF. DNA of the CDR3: TGTGCCAGCAGTTTATACAGGACAGCTCTAGCCAAAAACATTCAGTACTTC.

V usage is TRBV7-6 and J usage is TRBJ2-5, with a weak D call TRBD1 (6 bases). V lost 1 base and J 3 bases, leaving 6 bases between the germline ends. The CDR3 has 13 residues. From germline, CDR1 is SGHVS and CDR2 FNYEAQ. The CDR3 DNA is TGTGCCAGCAGCTTAGGACAGGAAGAGACCCAGTACTTC. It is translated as CASSLGQEETQYF.

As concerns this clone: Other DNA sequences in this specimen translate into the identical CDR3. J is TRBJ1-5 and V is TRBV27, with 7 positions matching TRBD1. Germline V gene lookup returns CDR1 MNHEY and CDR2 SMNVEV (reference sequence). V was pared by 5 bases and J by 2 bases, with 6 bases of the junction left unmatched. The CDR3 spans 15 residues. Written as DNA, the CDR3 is TGTGCCAGCAGTAAGGGGGCAGGCGGCAATCAGCCCCAGCATTTT. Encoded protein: CASSKGAGGNQPQHF.

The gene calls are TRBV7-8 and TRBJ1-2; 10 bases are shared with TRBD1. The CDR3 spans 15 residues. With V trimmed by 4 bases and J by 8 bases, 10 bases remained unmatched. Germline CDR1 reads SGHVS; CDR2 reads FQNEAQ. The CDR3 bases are TGTGCCAGCAGCTCCCTGGGACAGGGGTTATGGGGCTACACCTTC. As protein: CASSSLGQGLWGYTF.

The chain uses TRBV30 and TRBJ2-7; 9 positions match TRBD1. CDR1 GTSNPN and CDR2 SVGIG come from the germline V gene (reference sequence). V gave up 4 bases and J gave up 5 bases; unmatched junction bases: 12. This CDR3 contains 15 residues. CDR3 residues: CAWTQNRGHPHEQYF. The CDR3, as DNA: TGTGCCTGGACCCAGAACAGGGGGCACCCCCACGAGCAGTACTTC.